The entry below describes one T cell receptor beta chain. Its specificity is not known. The sample originates from a study of T cell responses to AZD1222 COVID-19 vaccine. Points from the study as a whole: The number of AZD1222 recipients seropositive at baseline was only 6 or 7.

This CDR3 spans 11 amino acids. The V and J ends lost 8 bases and 6 bases respectively, with 8 bases between them. Germline V gene lookup returns CDR1 MRHNA and CDR2 SNTAGT. Here immunoSEQ multiplex PCR was the method, and the copy in TCRdb shows in-frame clones only, minus some. The sample holds about 130,000 clones; just under 95% are singletons and the top ten take around 7%. J is TRBJ2-1 and V is TRBV6-4; TRBD2 is a possible D gene (5 bases). This receptor was taken from an adult in good health. Material: peripheral blood, obtained on day 0 of AZD1222 vaccination. The DNA for the CDR3 is TGTGCCAGCGGCAGCGGCAATGAGCAGTTCTTC. It specifies CASGSGNEQFF.